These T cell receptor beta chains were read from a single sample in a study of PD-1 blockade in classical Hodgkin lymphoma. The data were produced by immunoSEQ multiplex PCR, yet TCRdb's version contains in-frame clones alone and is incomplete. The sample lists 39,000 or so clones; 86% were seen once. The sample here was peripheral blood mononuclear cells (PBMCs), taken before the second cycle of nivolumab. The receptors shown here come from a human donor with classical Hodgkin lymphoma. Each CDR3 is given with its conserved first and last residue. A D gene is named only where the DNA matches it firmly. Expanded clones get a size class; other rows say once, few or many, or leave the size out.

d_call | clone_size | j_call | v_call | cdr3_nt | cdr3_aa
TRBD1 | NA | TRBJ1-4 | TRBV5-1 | TGCGCCAGCAGCGAGGGGGCGGCTAATGAAAAACTGTTTTTT | CASSEGAANEKLFF
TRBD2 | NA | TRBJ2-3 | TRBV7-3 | TGTGCCAGCAGCTTAACGTTAAGGCTAGCGGGGAACACAGATACGCAGTATTTT | CASSLTLRLAGNTDTQYF
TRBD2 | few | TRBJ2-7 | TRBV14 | TGTGCCAGCAGCCATAAGCCGGGACTAGCGGCCTACGAGCAGTACTTC | CASSHKPGLAAYEQYF
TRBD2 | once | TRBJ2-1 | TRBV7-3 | TGTGCCAGCAGCTATAGGGCAGGGAGGGCGGTTCCTTCCTACAATGAGCAGTTCTTC | CASSYRAGRAVPSYNEQFF
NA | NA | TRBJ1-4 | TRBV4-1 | TGCGCCAGCAGCCAAAGTGGGGGGGGAGTGGAAAAACTGTTTTTT | CASSQSGGGVEKLFF
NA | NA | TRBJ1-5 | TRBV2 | TGTGCCAGCAGCCGGGACATAAATCAGCCCCAGCATTTT | CASSRDINQPQHF
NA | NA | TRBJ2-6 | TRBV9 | TGTGCCAGCCGTGGTGGCTCTGGGGCCAACGTCCTGACTTTC | CASRGGSGANVLTF
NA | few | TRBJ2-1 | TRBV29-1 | TGCAGCGTTGAGGGGACTGGGAGTAGGAGCAATGAGCAGTTCTTC | CSVEGTGSRSNEQFF
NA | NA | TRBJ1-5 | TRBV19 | TGTGCCAGTAAGGGGGTTTTGGGGAGCAATCAGCCCCAGCATTTT | CASKGVLGSNQPQHF
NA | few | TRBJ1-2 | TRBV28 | TGTGCCAGCACCGACAAGACAGGTTTCTATGGCTACACCTTC | CASTDKTGFYGYTF
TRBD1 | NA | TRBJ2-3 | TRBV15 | TGTGCCACCAGCAGAACCAAGGGGGCTAGCAGGGGAAGCACAGATACGCAGTATTTT | CATSRTKGASRGSTDTQYF
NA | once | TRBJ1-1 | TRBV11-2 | TGTGCCAGCAGCTTAGAGCTAGGGGGAGCTTTCTTT | CASSLELGGAFF
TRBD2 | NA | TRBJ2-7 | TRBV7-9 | TGTGCCGCCATGGGGGAGGGCGTGGGGGAGCAGTACTTC | CAAMGEGVGEQYF
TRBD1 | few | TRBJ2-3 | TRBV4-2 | TGTGCCAGCAGCCAGACAGGGGGAAACACAGATACGCAGTATTTT | CASSQTGGNTDTQYF
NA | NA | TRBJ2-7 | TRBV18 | TGTGCCAGCTCGCTTCGAGGGGCCAACTACGAGCAGTACTTC | CASSLRGANYEQYF
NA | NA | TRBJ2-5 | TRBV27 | TGTGCCAGCAGTAGGCGCCGACAGGGAGGAGAGACCCAGTACTTC | CASSRRRQGGETQYF
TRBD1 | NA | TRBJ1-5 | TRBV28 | TGTGCCAGCAGTTTGAGGGACAGGGGGCTTAGCAATCAGCCCCAGCATTTT | CASSLRDRGLSNQPQHF
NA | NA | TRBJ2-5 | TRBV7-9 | TGTGCCAGCAGCCCCGCTCGGGGTATCGAAGAGACCCAGTACTTC | CASSPARGIEETQYF